Shown below are 23 T cell receptor beta chains from a single sample sequenced in a study of response to subunit inactivated influenza vaccine. Using its own MiXCR run on the RT-PCR reads, TCRdb lists one record per CDR3 protein. Among roughly 710,000 distinct CDR3 sequences listed, approximately 14% were seen once. Here the sequenced sample was PBMCs from blood, taken approximately 15 days before vaccination. The receptors stem from a man in his fifties who received an inactivated influenza vaccine.

The rearrangement links TRBV28 to TRBJ2-7; D gene ambiguous. This CDR3 is built from 14 residues. Trimming left V 5 bases short and J 2 bases short, with 13 bases between. CDR1 is MDHEN, CDR2 SYDVKM, per germline. CDR3 DNA: TGTGCCAGCAGTCCCCCCCGTATCCCCTACGAGCAGTACTTC. Its translation is CASSPPRIPYEQYF.

This clonotype was counted a few times. The gene calls are TRBV7-2 and TRBJ1-6; no reliable D call. V lost 1 base and J lost 4, with 11 bases in between. In germline, CDR1 is SGHTA, CDR2 FQGNSA. The CDR3 sequence is 16 residues long. The CDR3 bases are TGTGCCAGCAGCTTAGGTTCCGGAAATTATAATTCACCCCTCCACTTT. Translated, it gives CASSLGSGNYNSPLHF.

This clonotype showed up many times. This sequence joins TRBV12-3 or TRBV12-4 and TRBJ1-5; D is uncertain. The CDR3 is made up of 15 amino acids. With 3 bases removed from V and 0 bases from J, the gap between germline ends came to 9 bases. The CDR3 DNA sequence: TGTGCCAGCAGTTTGGTGGGATATAGCAATCAGCCCCAGCATTTT. Translating gives CASSLVGYSNQPQHF.

In its sample, this clonotype was seen a few times. The chain joins TRBV4-1 to TRBJ1-2; TRBD1 matches 7 bases. V was clipped by 3 bases and J by 4 bases; unmatched bases: 11. The CDR3 sequence is 16 residues long. Germline assignment: CDR1 MGHRA and CDR2 YSYEKL. The CDR3 sequence is CASSQAEGASTYGYTF. In nucleotides, the CDR3 is TGCGCCAGCAGCCAGGCCGAGGGGGCCTCCACCTATGGCTACACCTTC.

This clonotype was seen only a few times. The genes are TRBV20-1 and TRBJ2-5; a possible D gene is TRBD1 (6 bases). The CDR3 is 14 amino acids. Deletions cut 4 bases from V and 3 bases from J, with 15 bases between. Germline V lookup: CDR1 DFQATT, CDR2 SNEGSKA (reference sequence). The CDR3 DNA sequence: TGCAGTGCTATACCGGGACATGGGAAAGAGACCCAGTACTTC. This sequence encodes CSAIPGHGKETQYF.

This clonotype was seen only a few times. The chain combines TRBV11-2 with TRBJ2-1; 9 bases align to TRBD2. The V gene end was trimmed by 5 bases and the J gene end by 2 bases; junction bases not matched to a gene: 10. The CDR3 length is 17 residues. Germline V gene data show CDR1 as SGHAT and CDR2 as FQNNGV. CDR3 loop: CASSQVISGSPYNEQFF. The CDR3 DNA sequence: TGTGCCAGCAGCCAAGTTATTAGCGGGAGCCCCTACAATGAGCAGTTCTTC. Together with reference TRBV11-2 and TRBJ2-1, the CDR3 gives the full variable domain: EAGVAQSPRYKIIEKRQSVAFWCNPISGHATLYWYQQILGQGPKLLIQFQNNGVVDDSQLPKDRFSAERLKGVDSTLKIQPAKLEDSAVYLCASSQVISGSPYNEQFFGPGTRLTVL.

This clonotype was counted between two and nine times. J is TRBJ2-4 and V is TRBV19, with a possible D match to TRBD1 (6 bases). Germline V lookup: CDR1 LNHDA, CDR2 SQIVND (reference sequence). This CDR3 has 15 amino acids. V lost 5 bases, J lost 0 bases, and 11 bases lay in between. CDR3 sequence (DNA): TGTGCCAGTAGTCCTCAGGGGCTAGCCAAAAACATTCAGTACTTC. The encoded protein is CASSPQGLAKNIQYF.

This clonotype has just a few counts. CDR3 bases: TGCAGCGGGACTGTGAGCTCCTACGAGCAGTACTTC. Amino acid sequence: CSGTVSSYEQYF. V is TRBV29-1 and J is TRBJ2-7; D is perhaps TRBD2 (5 bases). Germline V gene lookup returns CDR1 SQVTM and CDR2 ANQGSEA. The CDR3 sequence is 12 residues long. The V end lost 7 bases, the J end lost 0 bases, and 10 bases lay between the germline ends.

This clonotype was observed a few times. The genes are TRBV28 and TRBJ2-5; 10 nucleotides agree with TRBD2. CDR3 length: 16 amino acids. V gave up 3 bases and J gave up 5 bases; unmatched junction bases: 9. Germline assignment: CDR1 MDHEN and CDR2 SYDVKM. Here the CDR3 reads CASSLIVLAGVETQYF. CDR3 nucleotides: TGTGCCAGCAGTTTGATAGTTCTAGCGGGAGTGGAGACCCAGTACTTC.

The rearrangement uses TRBV7-2 and TRBJ1-3; D is perhaps TRBD1 (6 bases). Per germline, CDR1 SGHTA and CDR2 FQGNSA. Trimming took off 1 base at V and 4 bases at J, with 14 bases between the two ends. This CDR3 has 16 amino acids. The CDR3 region is CASSLVGGATGNTIYF. DNA of the CDR3: TGTGCCAGCAGCTTAGTGGGGGGCGCGACAGGAAACACCATATATTTT.

The sample holds a few counts of this clonotype. The chain employs TRBV6-5 and TRBJ2-1, with D possibly called TRBD1 or TRBD2 (6 bases each). V was pared by 6 bases and J by 9 bases, with 12 bases between. CDR3 length equals 12 residues. CDR1 and CDR2 from the germline V gene are MNHEY and SVGAGI. The CDR3 spells CASRKGGGEQFF. For the CDR3, the DNA is TGTGCCAGCAGAAAGGGGGGTGGTGAGCAGTTCTTC.

This clonotype appeared a few times. V usage is TRBV20-1 and J usage is TRBJ2-5; 8 nucleotides match TRBD2. The CDR3 length is 19 residues. Germline CDR1 DFQATT, CDR2 SNEGSKA (reference sequence). Unmatched junction bases numbered 22, after V lost 3 bases and J lost 4 bases. In DNA form, the CDR3 reads TGCAGTGCTAGTCCCCTGGAGATAGCGGGGACCTACTCGGGAGAGACCCAGTACTTC. It translates to CSASPLEIAGTYSGETQYF.

This clonotype was detected only a few times. The rearrangement uses TRBV6-2 or TRBV6-3 and TRBJ2-1; TRBD2 matches 8 bases. J lost 4 bases, V lost 2 bases, and 4 bases had no gene match. Germline lookup yields CDR1 MNHEY and CDR2 SVGEGT. This CDR3 has 15 residues. The CDR3, as DNA: TGTGCCAGCAGTTACGGGGTAGCGGGATACAATGAGCAGTTCTTC. It is translated as CASSYGVAGYNEQFF.

As regards this clonotype: This could be a read error, since a much larger clone is one nucleotide away. This chain connects TRBV28 to TRBJ2-7; D perhaps matches TRBD1 (6 bases). This CDR3 contains 14 residues. The V gene's germline CDR1 is MDHEN and CDR2 SYDVKM. The CDR3 protein is CTSRTGTLTYEQYF. CDR3 coding DNA: TGTACCAGCAGGACCGGGACACTGACCTACGAGCAGTACTTC.

The CDR3 region has the DNA TGTGCCAGCAGCCTACGGGGAGGGAGCCAAGAGACCCAGTACTTC. Its translation is CASSLRGGSQETQYF. This rearrangement joins TRBV3-1 to TRBJ2-5; 7 bases align to TRBD2. The V segment lost 4 bases and the J segment 1 base; nucleotides outside the gene matches: 6. Germline V lookup: CDR1 LGHDT, CDR2 YNNKEL (reference sequence). The CDR3 is 15 residues long.

This clonotype has just a few counts. The chain joins TRBV25-1 to TRBJ2-7; 7 nucleotides align to TRBD1. Germline V gives CDR1 MGHDK, CDR2 SYGVNS. Trimming took 1 base from V and 1 from J; bases not matched to a gene: 4. This CDR3 comprises 15 residues. The chain's CDR3 is CASSEWGRGSYEQYF. In DNA form, the CDR3 reads TGTGCCAGCAGTGAATGGGGCAGGGGGTCCTACGAGCAGTACTTC.

The rearrangement links TRBV7-9 to TRBJ2-4, with no clear D. CDR1 is SEHNR, CDR2 FQNEAQ, per germline (reference sequence). V shed 1 base and J shed 3 bases, with 10 bases lying between them. This CDR3 has 15 amino acids. The CDR3 region has the DNA TGTGCCAGCAGCTTAGTTAACAGCTTCAAAAACATTCAGTACTTC. It translates to CASSLVNSFKNIQYF.

The chain joins TRBV20-1 to TRBJ2-1, with TRBD2 matching 8 bases. The V segment lost 0 bases and the J segment 10 bases; nucleotides outside the gene matches: 8. There are 14 residues in the CDR3. Germline V gene sequence: CDR1 DFQATT, CDR2 SNEGSKA (reference sequence). The CDR3 here is CSARDGLASREQFF. The CDR3 DNA reads TGCAGTGCTAGAGACGGACTAGCCTCTAGGGAGCAGTTCTTC.

This chain uses TRBV4-3 with TRBJ1-4; D uncertain. The CDR3 totals 14 residues. V lost 4 bases and J lost 6, with 12 bases in between. Germline CDR1 reads LGHNA; CDR2 reads YSLEER. The CDR3 coding sequence is TGCGCCAGCAGCCTCGGTCAGTACCATGAAAAACTGTTTTTT. It codes for CASSLGQYHEKLFF.

This clonotype has a handful of counts. The V gene is TRBV10-3, the J gene TRBJ2-1, with D perhaps matching TRBD1 or TRBD2 (5 bases each). Germline V lookup: CDR1 ENHRY, CDR2 SYGVKD. This CDR3 spans 16 amino acids. V was trimmed by 3 bases and J by 0 bases, leaving 12 bases between them. DNA of the CDR3: TGTGCCATCAGTGAAAGGGCAGGGAGCTCCTACAATGAGCAGTTCTTC. This gives the protein CAISERAGSSYNEQFF.

This clonotype was seen at least ten times. The CDR3 nucleotides are TGTGCCAGCAGGAAAGACGGGAATGAGCAGTTCTTC. Translated, it gives CASRKDGNEQFF. The chain joins TRBV12-3 or TRBV12-4 to TRBJ2-1; D gene uncertain. This CDR3 is 12 amino acids long. Deletions cut 6 bases from V and 7 bases from J, with 10 bases between.

This clonotype was counted a few times. The chain links TRBV7-2 to TRBJ2-4, with D perhaps matching TRBD2 (6 bases). The CDR3 totals 13 residues. V lost 3 bases and J lost 9, with 12 bases in between. Germline V lookup: CDR1 SGHTA, CDR2 FQGNSA. The CDR3 here is CASSLEGLGIQYF. The CDR3 nucleotides read TGTGCCAGCAGCTTGGAGGGGTTGGGCATTCAGTACTTC.

The J gene is TRBJ2-5, the V gene TRBV9; D ambiguous. The CDR3 runs 14 residues. V was clipped by 3 bases and J by 1 base, with 10 bases between them. The germline gives CDR1 SGDLS, CDR2 YYNGEE. CDR3 bases: TGTGCCAGCAGCGGCCTCCGAGGCCAAGAGACCCAGTACTTC. This encodes CASSGLRGQETQYF.